This passage covers 27 T cell receptor beta chains from one sample sequenced in a study of blood T cell repertoires in COVID-19. Assay used: immunoSEQ multiplex PCR; TCRdb lists only in-frame clones, some missing. The sample carries some 180,000 clones, 65% to 85% recorded once. Sequencing used peripheral blood. The origin of the receptors is a middle-aged woman with COVID-19, enrolled during active disease.

V usage is TRBV5-5 and J usage is TRBJ1-1; possibly TRBD1 for D (6 bases). V was trimmed by 6 bases and J by 0 bases, leaving 12 bases between them. The CDR3 length is 14 residues. CDR1 SGHKS and CDR2 YYEKEE come from the germline V gene (reference sequence). As DNA, the CDR3 is TGTGCCAGCACCCCCAGGGGTATGAACACTGAAGCTTTCTTT. Translated: CASTPRGMNTEAFF.

This chain links TRBV5-1 with TRBJ1-2; TRBD1 is a possible D gene (5 bases). V lost 2 bases, J lost 6 bases, and 14 bases lay in between. This CDR3 comprises 14 residues. CDR1 SGHRS and CDR2 YFSETQ come from the germline V gene. Written as DNA, the CDR3 is TGCGCCAGCAGCTTTGGCCAGGGAGGGAATGGCTACACCTTC. Amino acid sequence: CASSFGQGGNGYTF.

The V gene is TRBV3-1 (or the pseudogene TRBV3-2), the J gene TRBJ1-5; D ambiguous. CDR3 size: 14 residues. Trimming shortened V by 4 bases and J by 7 bases, and 14 bases separated the two germline ends. Germline V gives CDR1 LGHDT, CDR2 YNNKEL (reference sequence). The chain's CDR3 is CASSRSNTGQPQHF. As DNA, the CDR3 is TGTGCCAGCAGCCGATCAAATACGGGGCAGCCCCAGCATTTT.

V usage is TRBV5-4 and J usage is TRBJ2-5; D is possibly TRBD1 (6 bases). Looked up from germline, CDR1 is SGHNT and CDR2 is YYREEE (reference sequence). This CDR3 region has 14 residues. V was clipped by 4 bases and J by 3 bases, with 13 bases between them. CDR3 loop: CASSPWTAEETQYF. CDR3 in DNA: TGTGCCAGCAGCCCCTGGACAGCCGAAGAGACCCAGTACTTC. Filled out from reference TRBV5-4 and TRBJ2-5, the complete variable domain reads ETGVTQSPTHLIKTRGQQVTLRCSSQSGHNTVSWYQQALGQGPQFIFQYYREEENGRGNFPPRFSGLQFPNYSSELNVNALELDDSALYLCASSPWTAEETQYFGPGTRLLVL.

The chain uses TRBV11-2 and TRBJ2-2; D gene unclear. CDR3 length equals 16 residues. V was clipped by 0 bases and J by 6 bases, with 14 bases between them. The germline V gene has CDR1 SGHAT and CDR2 FQNNGV. The CDR3 DNA sequence: TGTGCCAGCAGCTTAGAAGGCGGAGTAGGCCCCGGGGAGCTGTTTTTT. Translated: CASSLEGGVGPGELFF.

This chain joins TRBV14 and TRBJ1-1; D is possibly TRBD1 (5 bases). This CDR3 contains 16 residues. The V end lost 0 bases, the J end lost 0 bases, and 11 bases lay between the germline ends. The germline CDR1 and CDR2 sequences are SGHDN and FVKESK. Written as DNA, the CDR3 is TGTGCCAGCAGCCAAGATCAGGGTACCTTGAACACTGAAGCTTTCTTT. Its translation: CASSQDQGTLNTEAFF.

The chain links TRBV27 to TRBJ1-5, with D maybe TRBD1 (5 bases). V shed 8 bases and J shed 2 bases, with 16 bases lying between them. This CDR3 is built from 15 residues. Germline V gene data show CDR1 as MNHEY and CDR2 as SMNVEV (reference sequence). The CDR3 region is CASGGAGWGNQPQHF. The CDR3 DNA reads as TGTGCCAGCGGTGGGGCAGGGTGGGGCAATCAGCCCCAGCATTTT.

The chain carries TRBV28 and TRBJ1-1; tentatively, D is TRBD1 (5 bases). The CDR3 covers 15 residues. The germline CDR1 and CDR2 sequences are MDHEN and SYDVKM. Trimming took 3 bases from V and 5 from J, leaving 16 bases between them. The CDR3 nucleotides are TGTGCCAGCAGTTTTAGGGGACTTGGGCTGACTGAAGCTTTCTTT. It codes for CASSFRGLGLTEAFF.

This clone occurred once. This sequence joins TRBV7-7 and TRBJ2-5; D gene ambiguous. Germline CDR1 is SSHAT and CDR2 is FNYEAQ (reference sequence). The CDR3 is 14 residues long. Between the trimmed V and J ends, which lost 6 bases and 1 base, there was a span of 12 bases. The DNA for the CDR3 is TGTGCCAGCAGATCACTACTCCCCCAAGAGACCCAGTACTTC. Protein product: CASRSLLPQETQYF. The full variable domain, with the rest looked up from reference TRBV7-7 and TRBJ2-5, is GAGVSQSPRYKVTKRGQDVTLRCDPISSHATLYWYQQALGQGPEFLTYFNYEAQPDKSGLPSDRFSAERPEGSISTLTIQRTEQRDSAMYRCASRSLLPQETQYFGPGTRLLVL.

The chain carries TRBV6-6 and TRBJ2-5; D perhaps matches TRBD1 (5 bases). The germline V gene encodes CDR1 MNHNY and CDR2 SVGAGI (reference sequence). The CDR3 consists of 14 residues. Trimming removed 6 bases from V and 0 bases from J, with 11 bases in between. CDR3 in amino acids: CASRAGPYQETQYF. CDR3 DNA: TGTGCCAGCAGGGCAGGGCCGTACCAAGAGACCCAGTACTTC.

The chain employs TRBV7-3 and TRBJ2-7; 9 bases map to TRBD2. Unmatched junction bases numbered 5, after V lost 5 bases and J lost 0 bases. This CDR3 has 15 residues. Germline-derived CDR1 and CDR2 are SGHTA and FQGTGA. The CDR3 DNA is TGTGCCAGCAGCGCCAGCGGGGGGAGCTCCTACGAGCAGTACTTC. It yields the protein CASSASGGSSYEQYF.

V usage is TRBV25-1 and J usage is TRBJ1-5; TRBD1 matches at 10 bases. CDR3 length equals 15 residues. The J segment lost 5 bases and the V segment lost 6 bases, leaving 7 bases of the junction unmatched. Germline V lookup: CDR1 MGHDK, CDR2 SYGVNS. This CDR3 is CASRRTGQGYQPQHF. The CDR3 DNA reads as TGTGCCAGCAGGAGAACGGGACAGGGGTATCAGCCCCAGCATTTT.

The chain uses TRBV7-9 and TRBJ1-4; no reliable D call. V was trimmed by 10 bases and J by 7 bases, leaving 16 bases between them. Germline V gene data show CDR1 as SEHNR and CDR2 as FQNEAQ (reference sequence). The CDR3 sequence is 13 residues long. CDR3 residues: CATLGGGGEKLFF. CDR3 nucleotide sequence: TGTGCCACATTGGGTGGAGGAGGTGAAAAACTGTTTTTT.

As DNA, the CDR3 is TGTGCCAGTAGTATGGGACAGGGGGCCGGGGCCGGGGAGCTGTTTTTT. Its protein product is CASSMGQGAGAGELFF. The chain combines TRBV19 with TRBJ2-2; 12 bases align to TRBD1. The CDR3 extends over 16 amino acids. The germline CDR1 and CDR2 sequences are LNHDA and SQIVND (reference sequence). Trimming at V came to 3 bases and at J to 6 bases, leaving 5 bases not matched to a gene. The full variable domain, its missing parts supplied by reference TRBV19 and TRBJ2-2, is DGGITQSPKYLFRKEGQNVTLSCEQNLNHDAMYWYRQDPGQGLRLIYYSQIVNDFQKGDIAEGYSVSREKKESFPLTVTSAQKNPTAFYLCASSMGQGAGAGELFFGEGSRLTVL.

The chain is built from TRBV5-1 and TRBJ2-2, with TRBD2 matching 9 bases. The J segment lost 3 bases and the V segment lost 1 base, leaving 7 bases of the junction unmatched. Germline lookup yields CDR1 SGHRS and CDR2 YFSETQ. The CDR3 covers 17 residues. The CDR3 loop reads CASSLYGLAGDTGELFF. CDR3 sequence (DNA): TGCGCCAGCAGCTTGTACGGCTTAGCGGGGGACACCGGGGAGCTGTTTTTT.

V usage is TRBV5-1 and J usage is TRBJ2-7, with 7 bases that match TRBD1. J was trimmed by 1 base and V by 5 bases; bases with no gene match: 6. Germline values: CDR1 SGHRS, CDR2 YFSETQ. This CDR3 comprises 14 residues. The CDR3 bases are TGCGCCAGCAGAGGGGACAGTACGTCCTACGAGCAGTACTTC. This encodes CASRGDSTSYEQYF.

This clone has a handful of counts. This chain joins TRBV5-1 and TRBJ1-4; 10 bases match TRBD1. Looked up from germline, CDR1 is SGHRS and CDR2 is YFSETQ. This CDR3 comprises 15 residues. With V trimmed by 4 bases and J by 8 bases, 8 bases remained unmatched. CDR3 loop: CASSGGTGDREKLFF. The CDR3 DNA follows: TGCGCCAGCAGCGGAGGGACAGGGGATAGGGAAAAACTGTTTTTT.

This rearrangement joins TRBV9 to TRBJ2-3, with 11 bases lining up with TRBD2. The CDR3 loop spans 14 amino acids. With 3 bases clipped from V and 7 bases from J, the junction kept 4 bases outside the gene matches. The germline CDR1 and CDR2 sequences are SGDLS and YYNGEE. This CDR3 reads CASSAGLAGHTQYF. CDR3 bases: TGTGCCAGCAGCGCCGGACTAGCGGGTCATACGCAGTATTTT. The whole variable domain, filled in from reference TRBV9 and TRBJ2-3, reads DSGVTQTPKHLITATGQRVTLRCSPRSGDLSVYWYQQSLDQGLQFLIQYYNGEERAKGNILERFSAQQFPDLHSELNLSSLELGDSALYFCASSAGLAGHTQYFGPGTRLTVL.

The chain carries TRBV9 and TRBJ1-4; D might be TRBD1 (5 bases). The length of the CDR3 is 15 residues. With 3 bases removed from V and 8 bases from J, the gap between germline ends came to 17 bases. Germline loops: CDR1 SGDLS, CDR2 YYNGEE. The chain's CDR3 is CASSGHTGLREKLFF. CDR3 coding DNA: TGTGCCAGCAGCGGACATACAGGCCTTCGGGAAAAACTGTTTTTT.

This clone has only a few counts. The chain uses TRBV6-5 and TRBJ2-7, with 7 bases fitting TRBD2. Trimming cost V 11 bases and J 0 bases; bases outside gene matches: 4. The CDR3 spans 12 residues. Looked up from germline, CDR1 is MNHEY and CDR2 is SVGAGI. The CDR3 coding sequence is TGTGCCTGTGGGGGGGACTCCTACGAGCAGTACTTC. This translates into CACGGDSYEQYF.

The genes are TRBV7-9 and TRBJ1-2; 7 positions match TRBD1. The junction had 17 bases not matched to a gene; V was cut back by 11 bases and J by 8 bases. Germline V gene sequence: CDR1 SEHNR, CDR2 FQNEAQ (reference sequence). The CDR3 runs to 14 residues. The CDR3 reads CASLGDSRGRGYTF. The CDR3 DNA is TGTGCCTCCCTGGGGGACAGCCGTGGGCGAGGCTACACCTTC. The whole variable domain, remainder taken from reference TRBV7-9 and TRBJ1-2, is DTGVSQNPRHKITKRGQNVTFRCDPISEHNRLYWYRQTLGQGPEFLTYFQNEAQLEKSRLLSDRFSAERPKGSFSTLEIQRTEQGDSAMYLCASLGDSRGRGYTFGSGTRLTVV.

The genes are TRBV15 and TRBJ2-5; D is unresolved. Germline V gene sequence: CDR1 LNHNV, CDR2 YYDKDF (reference sequence). Trimming pared 3 bases from V and 2 bases from J, leaving 10 bases between. The CDR3 is made up of 14 amino acids. CDR3 sequence: CATSSASLQETQYF. The CDR3 nucleotides read TGTGCCACCAGCAGCGCGAGTTTACAAGAGACCCAGTACTTC. Filled out from reference TRBV15 and TRBJ2-5, the complete variable domain reads DAMVIQNPRYQVTQFGKPVTLSCSQTLNHNVMYWYQQKSSQAPKLLFHYYDKDFNNEADTPDNFQSRRPNTSFCFLDIRSPGLGDTAMYLCATSSASLQETQYFGPGTRLLVL.

The J gene is TRBJ2-7, the V gene TRBV5-1; no reliable D call. The germline V gene has CDR1 SGHRS and CDR2 YFSETQ. The CDR3 sequence is 15 residues long. Trimming took 0 bases from V and 0 from J, leaving 10 bases between them. For the CDR3, the DNA is TGCGCCAGCAGCTTGGGGTTAGCTAGCTCCTACGAGCAGTACTTC. It encodes CASSLGLASSYEQYF.

The chain recombines TRBV21-1 with TRBJ2-7; the table calls TRBD2, which could not be checked here. TRBV21-1 is labeled a pseudogene. This CDR3 comprises 13 residues. The CDR3 sequence: CASGGGRSYEQYF. The CDR3 nucleotides are TGTGCCAGCGGGGGGGGCCGCTCCTACGAGCAGTACTTC.

This clone was seen more than once but under ten times. The CDR3 DNA follows: TGCGCCAGCAGCTTGAGGACAGGAAGAGCTTTCTTT. Its protein product is CASSLRTGRAFF. The chain uses TRBV5-1 and TRBJ1-1, with 7 positions matching TRBD1. This CDR3 contains 12 residues. Germline CDR1 and CDR2: SGHRS and YFSETQ. With V trimmed by 1 base and J by 10 bases, 4 bases remained unmatched.

The chain links TRBV3-1 (or the pseudogene TRBV3-2) to TRBJ1-6; no clear D. V gave up 0 bases and J gave up 9 bases, with 9 bases separating them. The germline gives CDR1 LGHDT, CDR2 YNNKEL (reference sequence). The CDR3 has 14 amino acids. CDR3 bases: TGTGCCAGCAGCCAAGAGCCGGTACGTTCACCCCTCCACTTT. Amino acids: CASSQEPVRSPLHF.

This clone showed up just once. The chain joins TRBV5-1 to TRBJ2-5; D ambiguous. Trimming left V 4 bases short and J 4 bases short, with 8 bases between. CDR1 is SGHRS and CDR2 is YFSETQ in the germline V gene. CDR3 length: 12 amino acids. CDR3 sequence (DNA): TGCGCCAGCAGCGGGTCGGGAGAGACCCAGTACTTC. Translated, it gives CASSGSGETQYF.